The sequence of this T cell receptor beta chain was determined in a study of T cells in Graves' hyperthyroidism and ophthalmopathy (dated by TCRdb to between 2018 and 2021). Regarding the research as a whole: Peripheral blood samples were taken at initial diagnosis, before any treatment was given. Thyroid tissue and blood T-cell repertoires from over 5 Graves' hyperthyroidism patients were also compared in the study. An independent validation cohort of around 19 hyperthyroidism patients and about 16 patients who later progressed to ophthalmopathy tested prospective prediction of ophthalmopathy. TCR V-J signatures able to tell the groups apart were searched for in a discovery cohort of 90 to 100 patients, of whom over 40 had Graves' ophthalmopathy and around 56 had stable Graves' hyperthyroidism. TCR Vbeta CDR3 sequencing of some 140 peripheral blood samples (under 45 ophthalmopathy, 75 hyperthyroidism and roughly 17 progressor patients) is reported in the paper. After blood sampling, hyperthyroidism patients were treated with methimazole at a starting dose of 30 mg daily, and ophthalmopathy patients were treated with high-dose intravenous methylprednisolone. The roughly 91 discovery patients were randomly split 7:3 into training and test sets.

Stable Graves' hyperthyroidism was defined as the absence of progression to ophthalmopathy over 18 months of follow-up. Hyperthyroidism patients were aged 18 to 65 years and newly diagnosed, with disease duration of less than 2 months. Exclusion was applied to patients with uncontrolled infections, other autoimmune diseases, pregnancy or lactation. Diagnoses were based on clinical symptoms, serum thyroxine and TRAb, thyroid ultrasound and orbital computed tomography. PBMCs were separated from under 11 ml of fresh peripheral blood using Ficoll-Paque density gradient centrifugation. Trizol reagent was used to extract total RNA, and RNA quality was then checked on an Agilent 2100 Bioanalyzer. V lost 5 bases and J lost 5 bases, and the count of bases not matched to a germline gene is 4. The germline V gene gives CDR1 as MDHEN and CDR2 as SYDVKM. There are 15 amino acids in the CDR3, from cysteine to phenylalanine inclusive. The CDR3 DNA has 45 bases and is translated from base 1.

The TCR beta CDR3 regions were amplified from RNA transcripts. The first round of RT-PCR for the TCR CDR3 was performed with the HTBI primer set and the Qiagen OneStep RT-PCR kit. Libraries were constructed in a second round of multiplex PCR, after which size selection and purification were carried out. Paired-end sequencing of the libraries was performed with 100 bp reads on an Illumina HiSeq2000. Per the source publication's procedure: SOAPnuke was used to process the raw data, removing reads that contained adapters or uncalled bases, had a mean Phred below 15, or lacked an exact match to the constant primer or identifier. High-quality paired reads were merged using COPE v1.2.5, and each unique nucleotide sequence was defined as a clonotype. MiTCR v1.1 was used to align the clonotypes against IMGT TRBV, TRBD and TRBJ reference segments. Only V-J combinations with frequency above 0.0001, covering 99% to 99.2% of repertoires, were analysed. The TCS score was defined as the ratio of F50 (clonal expansion) to E x V (chaos), calculated using BLOSUM62-based TCRdist between CDR3 peptides within each V-J. Welch's t-statistics and random forest reduced 514 V-J features to 10 to 15, which were used in a naive Bayes classifier (R e1071). TCRdb trimmed public reads at Q25 via fastp, called clones via MiXCR and kept in-frame beta chains. When rows share a CDR3 protein, they turn into one entry using the most common DNA and genes. The V and J calls reflect TCRdb's pipeline rather than the authors' work. This sample comprises roughly 720,000 distinct CDR3 sequences, roughly 17% of them detected only once. About 16% of the sample lies in the top ten.

On this clonotype itself: Its antigen remains unidentified. Base qualities are not at hand, and no much larger clone is one base apart.

What the work shows at the level of the full study, not this receptor alone: In validation, the model predicted progression to ophthalmopathy a median of approximately 6.6 months before onset, with approximately 68% sensitivity and almost 75% specificity. Blood samples also contained most of the expanded thyroid clonotypes (frequency above 0.001), which suggests that blood repertoires may reflect thyroid immune responses. No statistical method was used to fix the sample size in advance, and group allocation was not hidden from the investigators. In cross-validation, a model built on a 13 V-J signature told ophthalmopathy apart from stable hyperthyroidism with approximately 90% sensitivity and roughly 82% specificity, and in testing the same model reached 80%/75%.

The clonotype comes from a man in his fifties or sixties with Graves' hyperthyroidism. The rearranged chain carries TRBV28 and TRBJ1-5, with 12 bases matching TRBD1. The sample consisted of blood. CDR3 loop: CASSRRDRGHQPQHF. The DNA is as follows: TGTGCCAGCAGTCGGCGGGACAGGGGGCATCAGCCCCAGCATTTT.